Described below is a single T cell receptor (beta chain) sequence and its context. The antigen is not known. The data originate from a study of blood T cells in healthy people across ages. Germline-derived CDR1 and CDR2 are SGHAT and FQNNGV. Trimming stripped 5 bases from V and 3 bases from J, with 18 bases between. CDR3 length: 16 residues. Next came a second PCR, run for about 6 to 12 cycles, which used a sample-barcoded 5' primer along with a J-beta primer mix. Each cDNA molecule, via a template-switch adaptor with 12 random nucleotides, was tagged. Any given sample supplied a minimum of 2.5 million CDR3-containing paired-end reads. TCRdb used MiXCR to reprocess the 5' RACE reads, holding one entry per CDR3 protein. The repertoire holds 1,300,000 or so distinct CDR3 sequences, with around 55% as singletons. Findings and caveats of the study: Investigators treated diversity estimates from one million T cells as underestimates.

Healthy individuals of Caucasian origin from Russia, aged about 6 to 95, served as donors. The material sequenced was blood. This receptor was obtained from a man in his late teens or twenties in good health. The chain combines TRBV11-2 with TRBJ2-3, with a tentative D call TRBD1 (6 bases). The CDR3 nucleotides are TGTGCCAGCAGCCTCAACCAGGGGCTGGGTACAGATACGCAGTATTTT. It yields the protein CASSLNQGLGTDTQYF.